This is a list of T cell receptor beta chains from one sample in a study of cytomegalovirus exposure and HLA in healthy donors. TCRdb's copy holds only in-frame clones and misses some; the assay was immunoSEQ multiplex PCR. This sample lists fewer than 200,000 clones; its ten largest clones have 6.5%. The sample was PBMCs. These receptors were collected from a man aged 25 to 40 in good health and CMV-seronegative. CDR3s include the opening cysteine and the closing phenylalanine or tryptophan. A D gene is named only where the DNA matches it firmly.

>TRBJ1-1|-|TRBV6-5
TGTGCCAGCAGTTCCCTACCCGACAGATTTAACACTGAAGCTTTCTTT
CASSSLPDRFNTEAFF
>TRBJ2-2|TRBD2|TRBV5-4
TGTGCCAGCAGCCTCGCGGGAGGACGGATAACCGGGGAGCTGTTTTTT
CASSLAGGRITGELFF
>TRBJ2-7|TRBD1|TRBV18
TGTGCCAGCTCACCGACAGGGTTAGTATCCTACGAGCAGTACTTC
CASSPTGLVSYEQYF
>TRBJ1-6|-|TRBV5-6
TGTGCCAGCAGCTTGACGGGGGGGCCACCCCTCCACTTT
CASSLTGGPPLHF
>TRBJ2-7|TRBD1|TRBV27
TGTGCCAGCAGTTTCACGGGACAGGCCTACGAGCAGTACTTC
CASSFTGQAYEQYF
>TRBJ2-5|TRBD1|TRBV7-2
TGTGCCAGCAGCATCGGACAGGGAGAGACCCAGTACTTC
CASSIGQGETQYF
>TRBJ2-5|TRBD1|TRBV10-1
TGCGCCAGCAGTGGGACAGGGGAAGAGACCCAGTACTTC
CASSGTGEETQYF
>TRBJ1-2|-|TRBV28
TGTGCCAGCAGTGTCGGGACTAACTATGGCTACACCTTC
CASSVGTNYGYTF
>TRBJ2-7|TRBD1|TRBV7-9
TGTGCCAGCAGCTACCCGGGACAGGGATATACCTACGAGCAGTACTTC
CASSYPGQGYTYEQYF
>TRBJ2-5|-|TRBV6-5
TGTGCCAGCAGTTCCCGGGTTGGCGGGGTAGGAGAGACCCAGTACTTC
CASSSRVGGVGETQYF
>TRBJ1-1|TRBD1|TRBV7-9
TGTGCCAGCAGCACACCGGGACAGCTGAACACTGAAGCTTTCTTT
CASSTPGQLNTEAFF
>TRBJ1-3|-|TRBV19
TGTGCCAGTAGAATAGCCACTGGAAACACCATATATTTT
CASRIATGNTIYF
>TRBJ2-1|TRBD2|TRBV14
TGTGCCAGCAGCCAAAAGACTAGCGGGAGAATGAATGAGCAGTTCTTC
CASSQKTSGRMNEQFF
>TRBJ2-5|-|TRBV28
TGTGCCAGCAGTTTATTTGGCGGGACGACGCAAGAGACCCAGTACTTC
CASSLFGGTTQETQYF
>TRBJ2-1|-|TRBV7-9
TGTGCCAGCAGCTTATCACCCTATCGGGGTCCCCACACCTACAATGAGCAGTTCTTC
CASSLSPYRGPHTYNEQFF
>TRBJ1-1|-|TRBV11-3
TGTGCCAGCAGAAGAGGAGGGGGAGGGGACACTGAAGCTTTCTTT
CASRRGGGGDTEAFF
>TRBJ2-2|TRBD1|TRBV6-5
TGTGCCAGCAGTTTCTCGACAGGGCGGTCCGGGGAGCTGTTTTTT
CASSFSTGRSGELFF
>TRBJ2-7|TRBD1|TRBV6-5
TGTGCCAGCAGTTACTCGGGACAGGGGGTTTCCTACGAGCAGTACTTC
CASSYSGQGVSYEQYF
>TRBJ2-3|-|TRBV18
TGTGCCAGCTCACCACTGACAGTAACTCCCACAGATACGCAGTATTTT
CASSPLTVTPTDTQYF